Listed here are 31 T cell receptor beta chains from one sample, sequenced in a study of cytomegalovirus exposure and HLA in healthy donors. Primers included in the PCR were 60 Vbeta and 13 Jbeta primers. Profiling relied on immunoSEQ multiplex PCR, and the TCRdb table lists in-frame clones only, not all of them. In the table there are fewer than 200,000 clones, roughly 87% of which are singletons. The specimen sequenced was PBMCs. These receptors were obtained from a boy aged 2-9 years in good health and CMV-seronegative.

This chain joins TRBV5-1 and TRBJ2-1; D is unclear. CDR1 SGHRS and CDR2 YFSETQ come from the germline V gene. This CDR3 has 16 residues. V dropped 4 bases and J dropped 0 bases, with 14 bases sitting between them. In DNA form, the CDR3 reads TGCGCCAGCAGCCAACTGACTGGATCCTCCTACAATGAGCAGTTCTTC. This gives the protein CASSQLTGSSYNEQFF.

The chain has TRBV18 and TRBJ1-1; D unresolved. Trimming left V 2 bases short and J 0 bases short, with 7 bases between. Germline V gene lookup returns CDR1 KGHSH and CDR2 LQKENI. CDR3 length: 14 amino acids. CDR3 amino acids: CASSPKQMNTEAFF. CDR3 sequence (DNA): TGTGCCAGCTCACCAAAACAGATGAACACTGAAGCTTTCTTT.

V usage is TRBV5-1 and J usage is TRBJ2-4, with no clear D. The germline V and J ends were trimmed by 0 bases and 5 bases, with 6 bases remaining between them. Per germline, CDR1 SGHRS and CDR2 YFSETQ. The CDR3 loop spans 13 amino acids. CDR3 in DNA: TGCGCCAGCAGCTTGGGACAAGAAAACATTCAGTACTTC. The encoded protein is CASSLGQENIQYF.

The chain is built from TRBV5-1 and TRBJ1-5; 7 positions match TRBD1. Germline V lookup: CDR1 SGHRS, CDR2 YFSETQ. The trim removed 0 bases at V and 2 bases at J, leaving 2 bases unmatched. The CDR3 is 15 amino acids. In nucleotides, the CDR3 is TGCGCCAGCAGCTTGGAGGGACAGCGCAATCAGCCCCAGCATTTT. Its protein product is CASSLEGQRNQPQHF.

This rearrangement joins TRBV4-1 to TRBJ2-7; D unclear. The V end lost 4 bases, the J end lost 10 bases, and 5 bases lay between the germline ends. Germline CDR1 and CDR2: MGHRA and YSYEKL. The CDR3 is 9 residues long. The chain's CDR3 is CASSPGQYF. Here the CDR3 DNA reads TGCGCCAGCAGCCCGGGTCAGTACTTC.

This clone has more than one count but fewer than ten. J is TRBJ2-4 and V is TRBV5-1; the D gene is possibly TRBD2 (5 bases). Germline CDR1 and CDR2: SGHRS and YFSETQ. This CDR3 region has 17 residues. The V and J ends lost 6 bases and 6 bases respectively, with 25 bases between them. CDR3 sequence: CASTLNSGSWAGNIQYF. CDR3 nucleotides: TGCGCCAGCACCCTTAACAGCGGCTCGTGGGCTGGAAACATTCAGTACTTC. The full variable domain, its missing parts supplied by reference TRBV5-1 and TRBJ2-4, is KAGVTQTPRYLIKTRGQQVTLSCSPISGHRSVSWYQQTPGQGLQFLFEYFSETQRNKGNFPGRFSGRQFSNSRSEMNVSTLELGDSALYLCASTLNSGSWAGNIQYFGAGTRLSVL.

The CDR3 here is CASSESGVTFTYEQYF. CDR3 sequence (DNA): TGTGCCAGCAGTGAATCGGGGGTCACCTTCACCTACGAGCAGTACTTC. The V call is TRBV2, the J call TRBJ2-7, with D perhaps matching TRBD2 (6 bases). The germline V gene has CDR1 SNHLY and CDR2 FYNNEI. The V end was cut by 2 bases, the J end by 2 bases, with 16 bases between. There are 16 residues in the CDR3.

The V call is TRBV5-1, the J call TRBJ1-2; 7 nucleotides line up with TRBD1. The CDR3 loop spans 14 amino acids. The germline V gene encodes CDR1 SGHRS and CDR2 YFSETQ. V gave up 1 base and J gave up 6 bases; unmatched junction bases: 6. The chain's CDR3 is CASSLPGQMNGYTF. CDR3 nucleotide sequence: TGCGCCAGCAGCTTGCCGGGACAGATGAATGGCTACACCTTC.

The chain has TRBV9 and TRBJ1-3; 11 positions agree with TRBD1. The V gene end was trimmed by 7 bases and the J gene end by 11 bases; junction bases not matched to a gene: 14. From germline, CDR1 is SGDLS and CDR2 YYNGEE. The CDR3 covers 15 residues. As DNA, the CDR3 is TGTGCCAGCGCTGGAGGCGCCGGGACAGGGGGAGCCATATATTTT. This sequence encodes CASAGGAGTGGAIYF.

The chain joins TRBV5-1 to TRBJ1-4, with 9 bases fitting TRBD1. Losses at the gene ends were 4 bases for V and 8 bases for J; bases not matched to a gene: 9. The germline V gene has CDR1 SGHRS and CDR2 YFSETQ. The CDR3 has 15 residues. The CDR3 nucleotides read TGCGCCAGCAGCACACAGGGGGGACAGGGCGAAAAACTGTTTTTT. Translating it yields CASSTQGGQGEKLFF.

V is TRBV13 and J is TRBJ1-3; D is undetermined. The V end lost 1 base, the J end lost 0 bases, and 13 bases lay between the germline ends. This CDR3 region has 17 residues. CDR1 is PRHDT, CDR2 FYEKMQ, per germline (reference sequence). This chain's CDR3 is CASSLAPQANSGNTIYF. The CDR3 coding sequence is TGTGCCAGCAGCTTAGCCCCTCAGGCCAACTCTGGAAACACCATATATTTT.

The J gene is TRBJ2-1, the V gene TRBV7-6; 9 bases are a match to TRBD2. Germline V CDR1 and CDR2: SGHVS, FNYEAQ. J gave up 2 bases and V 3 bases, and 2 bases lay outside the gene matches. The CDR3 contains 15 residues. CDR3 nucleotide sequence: TGTGCCAGCAGCTTGGGACTAGCTCCCTACAATGAGCAGTTCTTC. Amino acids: CASSLGLAPYNEQFF.

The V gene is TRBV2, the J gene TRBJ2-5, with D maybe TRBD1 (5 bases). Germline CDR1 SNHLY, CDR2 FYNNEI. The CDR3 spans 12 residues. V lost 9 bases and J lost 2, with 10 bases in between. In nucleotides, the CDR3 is TGTGCCAGTCGCAGGGAACAAGAGACCCAGTACTTC. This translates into CASRREQETQYF.

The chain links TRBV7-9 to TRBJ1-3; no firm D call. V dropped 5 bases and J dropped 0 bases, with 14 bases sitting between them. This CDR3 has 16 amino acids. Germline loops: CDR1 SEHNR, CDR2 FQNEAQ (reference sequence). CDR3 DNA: TGTGCCAGCAGCCCATACGGACTCAGCTCTGGAAACACCATATATTTT. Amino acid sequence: CASSPYGLSSGNTIYF.

The CDR3 reads CASSYRGLGPGNTIYF. As DNA, the CDR3 is TGTGCCAGCAGTTACAGGGGCCTCGGACCTGGAAACACCATATATTTT. The chain is built from TRBV6-5 and TRBJ1-3; D might be TRBD1 (5 bases). The CDR3 is 16 amino acids. The germline CDR1 and CDR2 sequences are MNHEY and SVGAGI. V dropped 2 bases and J dropped 2 bases, with 13 bases sitting between them.

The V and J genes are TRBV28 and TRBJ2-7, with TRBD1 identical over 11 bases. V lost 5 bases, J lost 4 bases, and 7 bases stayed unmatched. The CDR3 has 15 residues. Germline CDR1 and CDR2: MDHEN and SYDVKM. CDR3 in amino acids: CASSRDRDRGYEQYF. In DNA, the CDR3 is TGTGCCAGCAGTCGCGACCGGGACAGGGGGTACGAGCAGTACTTC.

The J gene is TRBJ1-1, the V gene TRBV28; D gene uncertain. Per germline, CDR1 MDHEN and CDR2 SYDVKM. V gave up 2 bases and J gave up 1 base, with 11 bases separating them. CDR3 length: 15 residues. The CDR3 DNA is TGTGCCAGCAGTTTAATGACAAGATCGAACACTGAAGCTTTCTTT. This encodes CASSLMTRSNTEAFF. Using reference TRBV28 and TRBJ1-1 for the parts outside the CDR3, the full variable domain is DVKVTQSSRYLVKRTGEKVFLECVQDMDHENMFWYRQDPGLGLRLIYFSYDVKMKEKGDIPEGYSVSREKKERFSLILESASTNQTSMYLCASSLMTRSNTEAFFGQGTRLTVV.

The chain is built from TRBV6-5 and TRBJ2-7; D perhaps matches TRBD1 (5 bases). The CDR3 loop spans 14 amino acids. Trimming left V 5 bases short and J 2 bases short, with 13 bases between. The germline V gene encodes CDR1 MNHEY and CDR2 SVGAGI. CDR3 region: CASSPGFSAYEQYF. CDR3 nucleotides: TGTGCCAGCAGTCCAGGGTTTTCGGCCTACGAGCAGTACTTC.

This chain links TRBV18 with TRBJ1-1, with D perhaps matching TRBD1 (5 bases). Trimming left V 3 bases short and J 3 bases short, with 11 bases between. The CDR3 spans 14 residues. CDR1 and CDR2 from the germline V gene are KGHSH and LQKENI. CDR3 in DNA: TGTGCCAGCTCACCGACGGGGGGGGACACTGAAGCTTTCTTT. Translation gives CASSPTGGDTEAFF.

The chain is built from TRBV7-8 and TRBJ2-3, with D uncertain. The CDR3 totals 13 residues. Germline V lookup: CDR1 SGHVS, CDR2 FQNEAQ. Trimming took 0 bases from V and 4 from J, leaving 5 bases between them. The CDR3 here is CASSLAGADTQYF. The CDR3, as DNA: TGTGCCAGCAGCTTAGCCGGAGCAGATACGCAGTATTTT.

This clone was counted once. The CDR3 DNA follows: TGTGCCAGCAGTTTAAATTTCCGGGTCAGGACTTACGAGCAGTACTTC. The encoded protein is CASSLNFRVRTYEQYF. This chain links TRBV27 with TRBJ2-7; a weak D match, TRBD2 (5 bases). Germline V gene lookup returns CDR1 MNHEY and CDR2 SMNVEV (reference sequence). The CDR3 consists of 16 residues. V shed 2 bases and J shed 4 bases, with 18 bases lying between them.

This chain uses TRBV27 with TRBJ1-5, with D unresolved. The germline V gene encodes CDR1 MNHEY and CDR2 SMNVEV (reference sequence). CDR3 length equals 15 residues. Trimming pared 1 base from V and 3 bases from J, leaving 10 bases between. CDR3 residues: CASSLFLSSNQPQHF. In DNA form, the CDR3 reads TGTGCCAGCAGTTTATTTCTCAGTTCCAATCAGCCCCAGCATTTT.

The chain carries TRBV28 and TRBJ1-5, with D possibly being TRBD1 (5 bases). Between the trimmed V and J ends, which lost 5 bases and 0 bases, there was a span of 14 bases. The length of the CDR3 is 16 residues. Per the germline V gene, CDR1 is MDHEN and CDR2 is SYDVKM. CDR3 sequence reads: CASSRARQSSNQPQHF. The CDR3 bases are TGTGCCAGCAGTCGAGCCCGACAGTCTAGCAATCAGCCCCAGCATTTT.

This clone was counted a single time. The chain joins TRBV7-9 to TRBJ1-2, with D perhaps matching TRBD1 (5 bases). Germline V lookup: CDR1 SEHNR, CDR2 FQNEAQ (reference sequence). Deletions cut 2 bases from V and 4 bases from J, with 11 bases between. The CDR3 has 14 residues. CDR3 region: CASSLIEGAYGYTF. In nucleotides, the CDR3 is TGTGCCAGCAGCTTAATAGAAGGGGCCTATGGCTACACCTTC.

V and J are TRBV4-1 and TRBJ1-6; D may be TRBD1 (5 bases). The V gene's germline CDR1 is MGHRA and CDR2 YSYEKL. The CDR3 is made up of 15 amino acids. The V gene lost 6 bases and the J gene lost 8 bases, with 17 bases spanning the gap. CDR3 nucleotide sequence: TGCGCCAGCAGGCGACCGGGGGAAGGGGATTCACCCCTCCACTTT. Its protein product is CASRRPGEGDSPLHF.

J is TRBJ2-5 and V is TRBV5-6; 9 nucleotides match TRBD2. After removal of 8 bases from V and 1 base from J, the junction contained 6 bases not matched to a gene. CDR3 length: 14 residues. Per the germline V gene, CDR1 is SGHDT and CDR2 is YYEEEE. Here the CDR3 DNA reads TGTGCCAGTGGTAGCGGGGGACGCCAAGAGACCCAGTACTTC. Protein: CASGSGGRQETQYF.

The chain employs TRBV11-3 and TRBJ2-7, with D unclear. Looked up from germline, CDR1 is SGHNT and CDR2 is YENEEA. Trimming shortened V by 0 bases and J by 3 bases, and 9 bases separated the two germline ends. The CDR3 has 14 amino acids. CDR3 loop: CASSLDRNSYEQYF. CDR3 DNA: TGTGCCAGCAGCTTAGATCGAAACAGCTACGAGCAGTACTTC.

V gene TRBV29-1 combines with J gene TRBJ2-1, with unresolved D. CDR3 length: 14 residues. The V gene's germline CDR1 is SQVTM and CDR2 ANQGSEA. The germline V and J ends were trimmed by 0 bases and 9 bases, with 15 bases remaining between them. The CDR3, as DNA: TGCAGCGTTGAAGATAGTAACAGATTTGCTGAGCAGTTCTTC. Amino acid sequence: CSVEDSNRFAEQFF.

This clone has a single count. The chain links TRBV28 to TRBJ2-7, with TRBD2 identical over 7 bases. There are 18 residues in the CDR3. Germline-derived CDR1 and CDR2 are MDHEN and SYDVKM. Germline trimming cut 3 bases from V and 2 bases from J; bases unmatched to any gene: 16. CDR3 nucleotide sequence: TGTGCCAGCAGTTTCGGGGCCAGGACCCAGCGGGGTCCCTACGAGCAGTACTTC. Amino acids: CASSFGARTQRGPYEQYF.

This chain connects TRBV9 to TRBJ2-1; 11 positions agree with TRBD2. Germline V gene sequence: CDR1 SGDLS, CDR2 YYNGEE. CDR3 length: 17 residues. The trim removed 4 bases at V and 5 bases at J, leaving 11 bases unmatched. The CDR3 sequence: CASSPRDLAGGNNEQFF. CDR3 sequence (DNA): TGTGCCAGCAGCCCCCGAGATCTAGCGGGAGGAAACAATGAGCAGTTCTTC.

CDR3 DNA: TGTGCCAGTAGTACTCGGACATTTCCAACTAATGAAAAACTGTTTTTT. This sequence encodes CASSTRTFPTNEKLFF. The chain links TRBV19 to TRBJ1-4; weak D call: TRBD1 (5 bases). The CDR3 is 16 residues long. V lost 4 bases, J lost 0 bases, and 12 bases lay in between. The germline V gene has CDR1 LNHDA and CDR2 SQIVND (reference sequence). The full variable domain, completed using reference TRBV19 and TRBJ1-4, is DGGITQSPKYLFRKEGQNVTLSCEQNLNHDAMYWYRQDPGQGLRLIYYSQIVNDFQKGDIAEGYSVSREKKESFPLTVTSAQKNPTAFYLCASSTRTFPTNEKLFFGSGTQLSVL.